A selection of T cell receptor beta chains follows, all from one sample in a study of CD8+CD57+ T cells in acquired aplastic anemia. A single record per CDR3 protein comes from TCRdb applying MiXCR to the reads. The top ten clones hold roughly 8% of a sample with 250,000 to 350,000 distinct CDR3 sequences, roughly three fifths of them seen once. Sequencing was carried out using sorted CD4+, CD8+, or CD8+CD57+ T cells (not recorded which) from PBMCs. Every receptor here comes from a human donor with severe aplastic anemia or a healthy control (not recorded which). Both conserved end residues are part of each CDR3. A D gene is named only where the DNA matches it firmly. Not every row has a clone size; where given, it reads once, few, many or a size class.

>NA|TRBV29-1|TRBJ1-1|13|NA
CSVDKGPNTEAFF
TGCAGCGTTGATAAGGGGCCGAACACTGAAGCTTTCTTT
>many|TRBV10-3|TRBJ1-2|15|NA
CAISEKMAFGDGYTF
TGTGCCATCAGTGAAAAGATGGCGTTCGGGGATGGCTACACCTTC
>few|TRBV18|TRBJ2-3|13|NA
CASSPPTTDTQYF
TGTGCCAGCTCACCGCCGACCACAGATACGCAGTATTTT
>NA|TRBV7-2|TRBJ1-6|14|NA
CASFPGPPPSPLHF
TGTGCCAGCTTCCCGGGACCTCCCCCTTCACCCCTCCACTTT
>many|TRBV6-6|TRBJ2-7|13|TRBD1
CASSYGQGDEQYF
TGTGCCAGCAGTTATGGACAGGGCGACGAGCAGTACTTC
>NA|TRBV9|TRBJ2-7|18|TRBD2
CASSQPGLAGGLTGEQYF
TGTGCCAGCAGCCAGCCGGGACTAGCGGGGGGCCTCACCGGGGAGCAGTACTTC
>NA|TRBV10-1|TRBJ2-2|12|NA
CASGRIGGELFF
TGCGCCAGCGGGAGGATAGGCGGGGAGCTGTTTTTT
>once|TRBV5-1|TRBJ1-1|14|TRBD1
CASSLGQGDTEALF
TGCGCCAGCAGCTTGGGACAGGGCGACACTGAAGCTCTCTTT
>NA|TRBV7-6|TRBJ2-5|13|NA
CAVAGGRQETQYF
TGTGCCGTGGCTGGCGGGCGGCAAGAGACCCAGTACTTC
>many|TRBV20-1|TRBJ2-7|11|NA
CSASQGGEQYF
TGCAGTGCTAGCCAGGGCGGCGAGCAGTACTTC
>once|TRBV9|TRBJ1-1|16|TRBD1
CASSTSPTGRNTEAFF
TGTGCCAGCAGCACCTCTCCGACAGGGCGAAACACTGAAGCTTTCTTT
>NA|TRBV19|TRBJ2-7|12|TRBD2
CAGAGGHDEQYF
TGTGCCGGAGCGGGGGGCCACGACGAGCAGTACTTC
>NA|TRBV7-2|TRBJ2-7|15|NA
CASSLERGLNYEQYF
TGTGCCAGCAGCTTAGAAAGGGGACTGAACTACGAGCAGTACTTC
>NA|TRBV20-1|TRBJ2-7|12|NA
CSASGPPYEQYF
TGCAGTGCTAGCGGGCCCCCCTACGAGCAGTACTTC
>NA|TRBV20-1|TRBJ1-6|14|TRBD1
CSAFADRVTSPLHF
TGCAGTGCTTTCGCGGACAGGGTGACGTCACCCCTCCACTTT
>NA|TRBV7-6|TRBJ2-7|14|NA
CASSLRIGTYEQYF
TGTGCCAGCAGCTTAAGGATAGGGACGTACGAGCAGTACTTC
>NA|TRBV20-1|TRBJ2-6|14|NA
CSASPDLGANVLTF
TGCAGTGCCTCACCGGACCTTGGGGCCAACGTCCTGACTTTC
>NA|TRBV20-1|TRBJ2-1|13|TRBD2
CSALSGTYNEQFF
TGCAGTGCCCTTAGCGGGACGTACAATGAGCAGTTCTTC
>once|TRBV25-1|TRBJ1-6|11|TRBD1
CASPPTGNLHF
TGTGCCAGCCCCCCGACAGGGAACCTCCACTTT
>NA|TRBV20-1|TRBJ1-2|12|NA
CSASQLPYGYTF
TGCAGTGCGTCCCAGCTACCCTATGGCTACACCTTC
>many|TRBV6-5|TRBJ2-1|14|NA
CASSYPGLHNEQFF
TGTGCCAGCAGTTACCCGGGACTGCACAATGAGCAGTTCTTC
>NA|TRBV29-1|TRBJ1-2|11|NA
CSALSGYGYTF
TGCAGCGCCCTGTCGGGCTATGGCTACACCTTC
>NA|TRBV9|TRBJ2-1|14|TRBD2
CASSVAGGHNEQFF
TGTGCCAGCAGCGTAGCGGGGGGGCACAATGAGCAGTTCTTC
>many|TRBV5-1|TRBJ2-3|18|NA
CASSLVGGGQTSTDTQYF
TGCGCCAGCAGCTTGGTAGGTGGGGGCCAGACTAGCACAGATACGCAGTATTTT
>many|TRBV20-1|TRBJ1-1|11|NA
CSASWDTEAFF
TGCAGTGCTAGTTGGGACACTGAAGCTTTCTTT
>NA|TRBV7-2|TRBJ1-2|14|NA
CASSHGNLNYGYTF
TGTGCCAGCAGCCACGGGAACCTTAACTATGGCTACACCTTC
>NA|TRBV20-1|TRBJ2-5|14|NA
CSAPGLAGGETQYF
TGCAGTGCGCCCGGACTAGCAGGGGGAGAGACCCAGTACTTC
>NA|TRBV5-1|TRBJ2-7|16|TRBD2
CASSLGSGRGTYEQYF
TGCGCCAGCAGCTTGGGTTCGGGGAGGGGAACCTACGAGCAGTACTTC
>NA|TRBV5-5|TRBJ2-7|14|NA
CASSLSYTLREQYF
TGTGCCAGCAGCTTGTCATATACGCTTCGCGAGCAGTACTTC
>NA|TRBV29-1|TRBJ2-1|14|TRBD2
CSASAAGGWNEQFF
TGCAGCGCCTCGGCGGCGGGGGGGTGGAATGAGCAGTTCTTC
>NA|TRBV2|TRBJ2-7|12|NA
CASRASAYEQYF
TGTGCCAGCAGGGCTAGCGCCTACGAGCAGTACTTC
>once|TRBV7-8|TRBJ2-2|15|TRBD1
CASSLGTGVTGELFF
TGTGCCAGCAGCTTAGGGACAGGGGTTACCGGGGAGCTGTTTTTT
>NA|TRBV5-1|TRBJ2-5|15|NA
CASSQEARAQETQYF
TGCGCCAGCAGCCAAGAAGCGAGGGCCCAAGAGACCCAGTACTTC
>many|TRBV19|TRBJ2-7|18|TRBD1
CASSTVITYGQEAYEQYF
TGTGCCAGTAGTACCGTTATTACTTACGGACAGGAAGCCTACGAGCAGTACTTC
>NA|TRBV25-1|TRBJ2-1|18|TRBD2
CAVAGSIAGGRSYNEQFF
TGTGCCGTCGCAGGGTCAATAGCGGGGGGGCGCTCCTACAATGAGCAGTTCTTC
>many|TRBV7-9|TRBJ2-3|18|NA
CASSLVHTAIDDADTQYF
TGTGCCAGCAGCTTAGTTCACACAGCCATAGACGATGCAGATACGCAGTATTTT
>NA|TRBV7-8|TRBJ2-7|12|TRBD2
CASSFLAGVEYF
TGTGCCAGCAGCTTTCTAGCGGGAGTAGAGTACTTC
>few|TRBV2|TRBJ2-6|13|NA
CASTGAGANVLTF
TGTGCCAGCACTGGGGCAGGGGCCAACGTCCTGACTTTC
>NA|TRBV25-1|TRBJ1-2|13|NA
CASSTGRGRGYTF
TGTGCCAGCAGTACGGGACGGGGCCGTGGCTACACCTTC
>NA|TRBV15|TRBJ2-3|16|TRBD2
CATSGLAGGNTDTQYF
TGTGCCACCAGCGGTTTAGCGGGGGGAAACACAGATACGCAGTATTTT
>NA|TRBV6-1|TRBJ1-5|12|NA
CASSPLNHPQHF
TGTGCCAGCAGTCCTCTAAATCATCCCCAGCATTTT
>NA|TRBV5-1|TRBJ2-3|13|NA
CASSGDRTDTQYF
TGCGCCAGCAGCGGTGACAGAACAGATACGCAGTATTTT
>NA|TRBV20-1|TRBJ2-2|16|TRBD2
CSARIPLAGVGGELFF
TGCAGTGCTAGAATCCCACTAGCGGGAGTCGGCGGGGAGCTGTTTTTT
>few|TRBV25-1|TRBJ2-7|15|NA
CASSGVGLFSYEQYF
TGTGCCAGCAGTGGAGTTGGACTTTTCTCCTACGAGCAGTACTTC
>NA|TRBV9|TRBJ2-7|14|NA
CASSPPPGPGEQYF
TGTGCCAGCAGCCCCCCCCCCGGGCCTGGCGAGCAGTACTTC
>many|TRBV5-1|TRBJ1-3|16|NA
CASSLFGGTSGNTIYF
TGCGCCAGCAGCTTGTTTGGGGGAACCTCTGGAAACACCATATATTTT
>NA|TRBV10-3|TRBJ2-7|15|NA
CAISESAGKTYEQYF
TGTGCCATCAGTGAGTCGGCAGGGAAGACCTACGAGCAGTACTTC
>NA|TRBV20-1|TRBJ2-1|15|TRBD1
CSARDHRGPGNEQFF
TGCAGTGCTAGAGACCACAGGGGGCCGGGCAATGAGCAGTTCTTC
>many|TRBV20-1|TRBJ1-5|17|NA
CSARDAAMAGQNQPQHF
TGCAGTGCTAGAGATGCCGCCATGGCAGGGCAAAATCAGCCCCAGCATTTT
>many|TRBV6-2/TRBV6-3|TRBJ2-7|15|TRBD2
CASGYAGTSDGEQYF
TGTGCCAGCGGTTACGCCGGGACTAGCGATGGCGAGCAGTACTTC